A selection of T cell receptor beta chains follows, all from one sample in a study of CD8 T cells in Susac syndrome. Via MiXCR, TCRdb re-called the immunoSEQ multiplex PCR reads, giving one row per CDR3 protein. The sample gives some 300,000 distinct CDR3 sequences, roughly 85% of which show up once; about 0.22% is in the top ten. Material: CD8+ T cells from PBMCs. The receptors stem from a human donor with multiple sclerosis. CDR3s include the opening cysteine and the closing phenylalanine or tryptophan. A D gene is named only where the DNA matches it firmly. Size tells how often a clone was seen (once, few, many) or the class of an expanded clone, and some rows leave it out.

- - TRBJ2-7 TRBV14 TGTGCCAGCAGCCAACTAGCCAGGAAATACGAGCAGTACTTC CASSQLARKYEQYF
TRBD2 - TRBJ2-7 TRBV13 TGTGCCAGCAGCCCCCGGGAGGGGTGGTCCTACGAGCAGTACTTC CASSPREGWSYEQYF
- - TRBJ2-4 TRBV19 TGTGCCAGTAGTCACGATGGAGAGGGGATTCAGTACTTC CASSHDGEGIQYF
- - TRBJ1-5 TRBV30 TGTGCCTGGAGAGGACTGAATAGCAATCAGCCCCAGCATTTT CAWRGLNSNQPQHF
TRBD2 - TRBJ2-1 TRBV12-3/TRBV12-4 TGTGCCAGCAGTAGCTCACTAGCGGGGGGATACAATGAGCAGTTCTTC CASSSSLAGGYNEQFF
TRBD1 - TRBJ1-1 TRBV6-5 TGTGCCAGCAGTTACGGACAGGGATGGGGCACTGAAGCTTTCTTT CASSYGQGWGTEAFF
TRBD2 - TRBJ2-7 TRBV20-1 TGCAGTGCTAACTCCCTAGCGGGAGTAAACGAGCAGTACTTC CSANSLAGVNEQYF
- - TRBJ2-7 TRBV12-3/TRBV12-4 TGTGCCAGCAGTTTAGCGCAGAACGAGCAGTACTTC CASSLAQNEQYF
TRBD1 - TRBJ1-1 TRBV18 TGTGCCAGCTCACACCCGGGACAGGGAAACACTGAAGCTTTCTTT CASSHPGQGNTEAFF
- - TRBJ2-1 TRBV6-2/TRBV6-3 TGTGCCAGCGCCTTGAGAACCTCCTACAATGAGCAGTTCTTC CASALRTSYNEQFF
- - TRBJ2-5 TRBV12-3/TRBV12-4 TGTGCCAGCAGACCCGAGGGGTACCAAGAGACCCAGTACTTC CASRPEGYQETQYF
- - TRBJ1-5 TRBV11-2 TGTGCCAGCAGCTCTAGTGGAGGACTGTCTAGCAATCAGCCCCAGCATTTT CASSSSGGLSSNQPQHF
- - TRBJ2-2 TRBV7-9 TGTGCCAGCAGCCACAGGGGAGGCTCCGGGGAGCTGTTTTTT CASSHRGGSGELFF
- - TRBJ1-5 TRBV11-2 TGTGCCAGCAGCTTAGATACGGTCAGGGAGGGGAGTCCCCAGCATTTT CASSLDTVREGSPQHF
- - TRBJ1-3 TRBV28 TGTGCCAGCAGTTTTTGGGCGGCCTCCTCAGGAAACACCATATATTTT CASSFWAASSGNTIYF
- - TRBJ2-5 TRBV5-4 TGTGCCAGCAGCTTTTTCCCGAGAGAGACCCAGTACTTC CASSFFPRETQYF
- - TRBJ2-3 TRBV3-1 TGTGCCAGCAGCCAAGAAGTCTCAGGGTTCACAGATACGCAGTATTTT CASSQEVSGFTDTQYF
TRBD1 - TRBJ2-1 TRBV27 TGTGCCAGCAGTCCTGGGACAGGCAGCCACAATGAGCAGTTCTTC CASSPGTGSHNEQFF
- - TRBJ2-1 TRBV2 TGTGCCAGCATACGCGCGGATGAGCAGTTCTTC CASIRADEQFF
- - TRBJ1-5 TRBV28 TGTGCCAGCAGTTTCCGTGGGAGTCAGCCCCAGCATTTT CASSFRGSQPQHF
TRBD1 once TRBJ1-5 TRBV6-1 TGTGCCAGCAACCCCTTAACAGGGGAGTGGGATAGCAATCAGCCCCAGCATTTT CASNPLTGEWDSNQPQHF
- - TRBJ2-6 TRBV27 TGTGCCAGCAGTTTAGTAGTCTCTGGGGCCAACGTCCTGACTTTC CASSLVVSGANVLTF
- - TRBJ2-1 TRBV5-4 TGTGCCAGCAGCCCCGGGCTCTCCTACAATGAGCAGTTCTTC CASSPGLSYNEQFF
- - TRBJ2-1 TRBV11-2 TGTGCCAGCAGCTTAGATCCCCCTCTCTCCAGGGGCGCCTACAATGAGCAGTTCTTC CASSLDPPLSRGAYNEQFF
- - TRBJ2-7 TRBV20-1 TGCAGTGCTGGAAAAGGTCAGGGCCCCTACGAGCAGTACTTC CSAGKGQGPYEQYF
- once TRBJ1-5 TRBV20-1 TGCAGTGCTAGAGATTGGGGGACAATGAGGCAGGGCAATCAGCCCCAGCATTTT CSARDWGTMRQGNQPQHF
TRBD2 - TRBJ2-3 TRBV25-1 TGTGCCAGCAGTGAAATGCTAGCGGGAGACTGGGATACGCAGTATTTT CASSEMLAGDWDTQYF
TRBD2 - TRBJ2-1 TRBV28 TGTGCCAGCAGCTTTCTGGGACTAGATAACAATGAGCAGTTCTTC CASSFLGLDNNEQFF
- - TRBJ2-5 TRBV28 TGTGCCAGCAGCCTCGGGGTTTCCCGGAGCAAAGAGACCCAGTACTTC CASSLGVSRSKETQYF